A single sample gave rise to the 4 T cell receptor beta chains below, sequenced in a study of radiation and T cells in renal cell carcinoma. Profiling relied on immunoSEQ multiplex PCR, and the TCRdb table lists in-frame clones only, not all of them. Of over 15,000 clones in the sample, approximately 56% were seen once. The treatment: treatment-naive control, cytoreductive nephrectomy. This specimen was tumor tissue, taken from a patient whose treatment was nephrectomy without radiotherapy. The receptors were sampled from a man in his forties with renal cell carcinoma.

In DNA, the CDR3 is TGCGCCAGCAGCGGCGGTTCCTCCTCCCCTGGGGCCAACGTCCTGACTTTC. Residues: CASSGGSSSPGANVLTF. The chain recombines TRBV5-1 with TRBJ2-6, with D hard to call. Germline-derived CDR1 and CDR2 are SGHRS and YFSETQ. This CDR3 is 17 amino acids long. The germline V and J ends were trimmed by 4 bases and 2 bases, with 16 bases remaining between them.

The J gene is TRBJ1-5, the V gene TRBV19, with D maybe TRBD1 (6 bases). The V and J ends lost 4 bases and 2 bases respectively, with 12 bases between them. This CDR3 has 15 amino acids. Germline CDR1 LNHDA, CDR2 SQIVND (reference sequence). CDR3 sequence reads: CASSRGAQGNQPQHF. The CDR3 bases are TGTGCCAGTAGTAGGGGGGCGCAGGGCAATCAGCCCCAGCATTTT.

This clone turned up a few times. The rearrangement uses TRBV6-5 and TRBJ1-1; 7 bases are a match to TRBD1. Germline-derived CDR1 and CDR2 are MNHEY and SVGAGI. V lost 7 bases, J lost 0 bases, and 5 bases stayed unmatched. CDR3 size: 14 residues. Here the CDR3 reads CASTPDRMNTEAFF. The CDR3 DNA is TGTGCCAGCACCCCGGACAGGATGAACACTGAAGCTTTCTTT.

The CDR3 loop is CASSSDPLAQETQYF. In DNA, the CDR3 is TGTGCCAGCAGCTCCGATCCTTTGGCCCAAGAGACCCAGTACTTC. The J gene is TRBJ2-5, the V gene TRBV5-4; D unclear. V was cut by 3 bases and J by 1 base, with 13 bases left in between. Germline V gives CDR1 SGHNT, CDR2 YYREEE (reference sequence). There are 15 residues in the CDR3.